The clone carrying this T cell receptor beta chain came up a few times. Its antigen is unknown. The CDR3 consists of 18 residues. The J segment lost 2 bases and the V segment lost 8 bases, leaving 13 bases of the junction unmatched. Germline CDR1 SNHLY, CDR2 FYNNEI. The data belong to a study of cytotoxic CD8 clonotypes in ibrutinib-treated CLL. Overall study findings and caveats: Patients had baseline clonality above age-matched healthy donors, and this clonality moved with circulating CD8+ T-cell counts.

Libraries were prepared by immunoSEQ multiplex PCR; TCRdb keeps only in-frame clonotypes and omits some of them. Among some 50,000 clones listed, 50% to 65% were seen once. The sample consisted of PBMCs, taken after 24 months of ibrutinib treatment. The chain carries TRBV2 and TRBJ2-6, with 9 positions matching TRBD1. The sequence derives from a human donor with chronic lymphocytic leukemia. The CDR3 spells CASAIPGQGPPGANVLTF. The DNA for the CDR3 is TGTGCCAGCGCCATTCCGGGACAGGGCCCCCCTGGGGCCAACGTCCTGACTTTC.